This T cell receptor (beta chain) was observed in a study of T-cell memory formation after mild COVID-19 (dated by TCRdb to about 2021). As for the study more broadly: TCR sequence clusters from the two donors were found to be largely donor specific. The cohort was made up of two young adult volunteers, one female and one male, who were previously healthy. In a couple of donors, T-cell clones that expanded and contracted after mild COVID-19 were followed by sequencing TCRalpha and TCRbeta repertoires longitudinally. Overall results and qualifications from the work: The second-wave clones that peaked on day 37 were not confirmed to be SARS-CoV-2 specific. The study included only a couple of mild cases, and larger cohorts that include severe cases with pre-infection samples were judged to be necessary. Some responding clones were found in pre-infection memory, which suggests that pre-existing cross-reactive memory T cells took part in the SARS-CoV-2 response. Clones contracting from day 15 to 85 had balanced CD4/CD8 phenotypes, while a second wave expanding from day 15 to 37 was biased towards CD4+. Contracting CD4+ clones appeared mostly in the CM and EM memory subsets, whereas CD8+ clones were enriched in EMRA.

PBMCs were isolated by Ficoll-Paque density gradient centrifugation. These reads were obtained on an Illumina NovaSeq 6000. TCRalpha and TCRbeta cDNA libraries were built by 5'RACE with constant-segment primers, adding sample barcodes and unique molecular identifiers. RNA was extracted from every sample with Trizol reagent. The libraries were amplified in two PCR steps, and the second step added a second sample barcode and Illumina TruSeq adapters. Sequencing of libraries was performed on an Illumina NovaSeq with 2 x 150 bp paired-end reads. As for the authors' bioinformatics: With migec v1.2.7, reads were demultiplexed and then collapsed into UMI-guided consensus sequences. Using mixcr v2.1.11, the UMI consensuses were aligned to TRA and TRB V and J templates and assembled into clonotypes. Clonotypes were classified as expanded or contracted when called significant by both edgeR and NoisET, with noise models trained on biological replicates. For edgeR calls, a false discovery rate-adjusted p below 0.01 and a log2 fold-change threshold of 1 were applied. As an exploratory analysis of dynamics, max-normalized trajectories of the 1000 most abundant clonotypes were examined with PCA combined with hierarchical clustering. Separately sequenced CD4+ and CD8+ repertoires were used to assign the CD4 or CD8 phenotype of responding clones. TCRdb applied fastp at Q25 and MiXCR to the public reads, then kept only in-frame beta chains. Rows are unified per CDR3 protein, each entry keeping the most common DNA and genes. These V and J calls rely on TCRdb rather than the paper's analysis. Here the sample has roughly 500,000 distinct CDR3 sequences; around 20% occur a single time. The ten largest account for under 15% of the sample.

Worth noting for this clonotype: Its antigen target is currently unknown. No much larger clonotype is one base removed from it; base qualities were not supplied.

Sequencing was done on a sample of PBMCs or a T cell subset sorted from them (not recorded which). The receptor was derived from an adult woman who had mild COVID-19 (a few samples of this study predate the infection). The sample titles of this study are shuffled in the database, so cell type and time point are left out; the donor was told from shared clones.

The bases read TGCGCCAGCAGCCGGCTAGGCGGGAGGGTCACAGATACGCAGTATTTT. Translated, it gives CASSRLGGRVTDTQYF. The receptor chain draws on TRBV5-1 and TRBJ2-3; TRBD2 lines up with 9 middle nucleotides. Including the terminal cysteine and phenylalanine, the CDR3 comprises 16 residues. Only the CDR3 portion is preserved as DNA: 48 bases, with reading frame beginning at the first base. The germline V gene encodes CDR1 SGHRS and CDR2 YFSETQ. V loses 4 bases at its end and J loses 2 bases; junction bases beyond the gene matches: 8.